The 18 T cell receptor beta chains given below trace back to one sample, sequenced in a study of blood T cells in healthy people across ages. Using a J-beta primer mix together with a sample-barcoded 5' primer, a second PCR was run for roughly 7 to 12 cycles. TCRdb itself ran the 5' RACE reads through MiXCR, one entry per CDR3 protein. The sample gives about 800,000 distinct CDR3 sequences, 20% to 30% of which show up once; under 4.5% is in the top ten. This sample was also put to use in a study of T cells of mothers and their children.

The sample was blood. These receptors came from a boy aged 10-17 years in good health.

This chain joins TRBV2 and TRBJ1-5; D may be TRBD1 (5 bases). This CDR3 has 15 amino acids. The germline gives CDR1 SNHLY, CDR2 FYNNEI. The ends were cut back, 7 bases at V and 6 bases at J, with 19 bases in the middle. The CDR3 bases are TGTGCCAGCACTCGAGGGGCAAACATTGGTCAGCCCCAGCATTTT. This codes for CASTRGANIGQPQHF.

This clonotype was observed a few times. The chain has TRBV6-2 or TRBV6-3 and TRBJ1-1; no reliable D call. Germline V gene lookup returns CDR1 MNHEY and CDR2 SVGEGT. This CDR3 is 13 amino acids long. The germline V and J ends were trimmed by 7 bases and 4 bases, with 13 bases remaining between them. The CDR3 loop reads CASKQTELTEAFF. Here the CDR3 DNA reads TGTGCCAGCAAGCAAACAGAACTCACTGAAGCTTTCTTT.

The table lists this clonotype with a few counts. The V and J genes are TRBV20-1 and TRBJ2-1, with 11 bases that match TRBD2. CDR3 length: 13 residues. CDR1 and CDR2 (germline): DFQATT, SNEGSKA (reference sequence). V was pared by 5 bases and J by 9 bases, with 6 bases of the junction left unmatched. The CDR3 sequence is CSAWLAGGGEQFF. Written as DNA, the CDR3 is TGCAGTGCTTGGTTAGCGGGGGGGGGTGAGCAGTTCTTC.

The rearrangement joins TRBV15 to TRBJ2-1; the match to TRBD1 covers 7 bases. The end of the DNA aligns better with TRBJ2-7, so the J call may be wrong. This CDR3 is 13 amino acids long. The germline V gene encodes CDR1 LNHNV and CDR2 YYDKDF (reference sequence). The CDR3 sequence is CATSTTQGNEQYF. The DNA of the CDR3 is TGTGCCACCAGCACCACACAGGGGAACGAGCAGTACTTC.

This clonotype appeared a few times. V and J are TRBV4-2 and TRBJ2-7, with D perhaps matching TRBD1 (5 bases). Germline V gene data show CDR1 as LGHNA and CDR2 as YNFKEQ. This CDR3 is built from 14 residues. The V end was cut by 0 bases, the J end by 5 bases, with 11 bases between. This CDR3 reads CASSQDQGSDEQYF. DNA for the CDR3: TGTGCCAGCAGCCAAGACCAGGGCTCGGACGAGCAGTACTTC.

This clonotype appeared a few times. This chain joins TRBV6-5 and TRBJ2-5; 10 bases map to TRBD2. CDR1 and CDR2 from the germline V gene are MNHEY and SVGAGI. The CDR3 contains 16 residues. After removal of 2 bases from V and 2 bases from J, the junction contained 5 bases not matched to a gene. CDR3 amino acids: CASSYVASGGQETQYF. The CDR3 DNA sequence: TGTGCCAGCAGTTACGTTGCTAGCGGGGGACAAGAGACCCAGTACTTC.

The J gene is TRBJ2-3, the V gene TRBV20-1; 10 nucleotides line up with TRBD2. This CDR3 contains 15 residues. The V and J ends lost 2 bases and 4 bases, in that order; junction bases with no gene match: 6. The germline CDR1 and CDR2 sequences are DFQATT and SNEGSKA (reference sequence). CDR3 DNA sequence: TGCAGTGCTAGAACCCTAGCGGGAGTTTCAGATACGCAGTATTTT. The encoded protein is CSARTLAGVSDTQYF.

This clonotype was detected a few times. This rearrangement joins TRBV6-5 to TRBJ2-2, with D unresolved. The length of the CDR3 is 11 residues. V lost 5 bases and J lost 7, with 5 bases in between. CDR1 and CDR2 (germline): MNHEY, SVGAGI. CDR3 residues: CASSALGELFF. The CDR3 DNA is TGTGCCAGCAGTGCCCTCGGGGAGCTGTTTTTT.

The chain carries TRBV6-1 and TRBJ1-5; D is unresolved. The V end lost 5 bases, the J end lost 1 base, and 12 bases lay between the germline ends. The germline gives CDR1 MNHNS, CDR2 SASEGT. The CDR3 spans 15 residues. This CDR3 is CASSTFQTSNQPQHF. Written as DNA, the CDR3 is TGTGCCAGCAGTACCTTTCAAACAAGCAATCAGCCCCAGCATTTT.

The chain is built from TRBV3-1 and TRBJ2-7, with D possibly matching TRBD1 (6 bases). CDR1 and CDR2 (germline): LGHDT, YNNKEL (reference sequence). The length of the CDR3 is 17 residues. Trimming removed 4 bases at V and 2 bases at J, with 21 bases between. The CDR3 DNA reads TGTGCCAGCAGCCCTCGGCCGCAGGGGAAGGTAACCTACGAGCAGTACTTC. Translating gives CASSPRPQGKVTYEQYF.

The chain links TRBV29-1 to TRBJ1-1; no reliable D call. V dropped 1 base and J dropped 6 bases, with 12 bases sitting between them. Germline CDR1 and CDR2: SQVTM and ANQGSEA. The CDR3 contains 13 residues. The CDR3 coding sequence is TGCAGCGTTGAAGCCAGGCTGGGATCTGAAGCTTTCTTT. It codes for CSVEARLGSEAFF.

This clonotype was counted a few times. The V gene is TRBV11-2, the J gene TRBJ2-5; 9 nucleotides agree with TRBD2. The DNA end lines up better with TRBJ2-1; the J call may be wrong. The length of the CDR3 is 15 residues. Looked up from germline, CDR1 is SGHAT and CDR2 is FQNNGV. DNA of the CDR3: TGTGCCAGCAGCTTGGGCGGGGGGGCAAGCAATGAGCAGTTCTTC. Its protein is CASSLGGGASNEQFF.

This clonotype was seen a handful of times. This rearrangement joins TRBV6-5 to TRBJ2-5; D possibly corresponds to TRBD2 (5 bases). The CDR3 runs 12 residues. Germline-derived CDR1 and CDR2 are MNHEY and SVGAGI. Trimming shortened V by 10 bases and J by 4 bases, and 13 bases separated the two germline ends. The CDR3 DNA sequence: TGTGCCACCCGACGGGGTGGAGAGACCCAGTACTTC. It translates to CATRRGGETQYF.

Many counts were recorded for this clonotype. This sequence joins TRBV7-8 and TRBJ2-1, with D possibly matching TRBD2 (6 bases). Germline CDR1 SGHVS, CDR2 FQNEAQ. V was pared by 1 base and J by 1 base, with 11 bases between. The CDR3 has 16 residues. The CDR3 DNA follows: TGTGCCAGCAGCTTAGGCCTAAGCGGGTCCTACAATGAGCAGTTCTTC. It translates to CASSLGLSGSYNEQFF. Full variable domain (outside the CDR3, taken from reference TRBV7-8 and TRBJ2-1): GAGVSQSPRYKVAKRGQDVALRCDPISGHVSLFWYQQALGQGPEFLTYFQNEAQLDKSGLPSDRFFAERPEGSVSTLKIQRTQQEDSAVYLCASSLGLSGSYNEQFFGPGTRLTVL.

The genes are TRBV12-1 and TRBJ1-4. TRBV12-1 is a recognized pseudogene. The CDR3 is made up of 14 amino acids. The CDR3 DNA reads as TGTGCCAGCAGCCCTCACTGGATTGATGAAAAACTGTTTTTT. Residues: CASSPHWIDEKLFF.

This chain links TRBV27 with TRBJ2-5; tentative D call: TRBD2 (6 bases). The J call could be wrong; TRBJ2-7 is a better fit for the DNA end. Germline values: CDR1 MNHEY, CDR2 SMNVEV (reference sequence). The CDR3 is made up of 14 amino acids. The CDR3 coding sequence is TGTGCCAGCAGTTTAAGGCGGGATTCCTACGAGCAGTACTTC. This encodes CASSLRRDSYEQYF.

This clonotype was counted only a few times. This chain connects TRBV29-1 to TRBJ2-1; D not certain. In germline, CDR1 is SQVTM, CDR2 ANQGSEA. Between the trimmed V and J ends, which lost 0 bases and 6 bases, there was a span of 15 bases. The CDR3 sequence is 15 residues long. The CDR3 DNA reads as TGCAGCGTTGAAGATCGAGGAACTTCGAGCAATGAGCAGTTCTTC. It yields the protein CSVEDRGTSSNEQFF.

Only a few counts were recorded for this clonotype. This sequence joins TRBV12-3 or TRBV12-4 and TRBJ2-5; D is uncertain. V gave up 2 bases and J gave up 0 bases, with 7 bases separating them. CDR3 length equals 14 residues. CDR3 bases: TGTGCCAGCAGTTTAACAAGCCACCAAGAGACCCAGTACTTC. Its protein is CASSLTSHQETQYF.